The sample holds a few counts of the clone carrying this TCR beta chain. Clinical history as reported by participants underpinned cohort assignment. The sample originates from a study of blood T cell repertoires in COVID-19. Background on the study: The samples span acute and convalescent COVID-19 from the United States, Italy and Spain. The analysed material was cDNA or gDNA that came from T cells, B-cell-depleted T cells, or PBMCs.

Clones were sequenced by immunoSEQ multiplex PCR, and TCRdb holds only the in-frame ones, with some missing. The sample yields about 230,000 clones, roughly 86% seen once. Per the germline V gene, CDR1 is SGHDN and CDR2 is FVKESK. V lost 4 bases, J lost 7 bases, and 12 bases stayed unmatched. The CDR3 has 15 residues. This TCR derives from a woman in her twenties or thirties with acute COVID-19. What was sequenced was PBMCs or T cells enriched from blood (not recorded which). This chain connects TRBV14 to TRBJ2-5; TRBD1 aligns across 7 bases. CDR3 amino acids: CASSPPGQRERTQYF. As DNA, the CDR3 is TGTGCCAGCAGCCCTCCGGGACAGCGTGAGAGGACCCAGTACTTC. The whole variable domain, remainder taken from reference TRBV14 and TRBJ2-5, is EAGVTQFPSHSVIEKGQTVTLRCDPISGHDNLYWYRRVMGKEIKFLLHFVKESKQDESGMPNNRFLAERTGGTYSTLKVQPAELEDSGVYFCASSPPGQRERTQYFGPGTRLLVL.